The T cell receptor (beta chain) under discussion was sequenced for a study of early T cells in non-severe SARS-CoV-2 infection. The germline V gene encodes CDR1 MDHEN and CDR2 SYDVKM. After removal of 8 bases from V and 2 bases from J, the junction contained 5 bases not matched to a gene. This CDR3 is built from 14 residues. This clonotype was counted at least ten times. TCRdb called the 5' RACE reads again in MiXCR, with one record for every CDR3 protein. This sample yields tens of thousands of distinct CDR3 sequences, of which around 11% are seen a single time; around 12% belongs to the top ten. The clonotype originates from an adult who was a healthcare worker with PCR-confirmed SARS-CoV-2 infection or an uninfected control (not recorded which). Material: whole blood, obtained at baseline. V usage is TRBV28 and J usage is TRBJ2-3; 9 nucleotides match TRBD2. The CDR3 DNA reads TGTGCCAGCGCTGCGGGGGGGGCCACAGATACGCAGTATTTT. It codes for CASAAGGATDTQYF. Full variable domain (remainder filled in from reference TRBV28 and TRBJ2-3): DVKVTQSSRYLVKRTGEKVFLECVQDMDHENMFWYRQDPGLGLRLIYFSYDVKMKEKGDIPEGYSVSREKKERFSLILESASTNQTSMYLCASAAGGATDTQYFGPGTRLTVL.